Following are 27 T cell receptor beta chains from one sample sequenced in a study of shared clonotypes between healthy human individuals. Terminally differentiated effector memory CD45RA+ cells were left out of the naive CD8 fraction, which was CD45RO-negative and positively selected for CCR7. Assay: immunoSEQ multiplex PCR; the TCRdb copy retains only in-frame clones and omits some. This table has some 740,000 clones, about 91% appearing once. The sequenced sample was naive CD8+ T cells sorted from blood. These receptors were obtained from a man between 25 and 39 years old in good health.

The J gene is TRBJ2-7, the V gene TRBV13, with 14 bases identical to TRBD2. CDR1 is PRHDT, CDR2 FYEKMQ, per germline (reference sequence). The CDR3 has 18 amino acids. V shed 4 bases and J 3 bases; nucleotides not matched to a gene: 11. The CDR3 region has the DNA TGTGCCAGCAGCTCCCTTGGTGGGACTAGCGGGAGTCTCTACGAGCAGTACTTC. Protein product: CASSSLGGTSGSLYEQYF.

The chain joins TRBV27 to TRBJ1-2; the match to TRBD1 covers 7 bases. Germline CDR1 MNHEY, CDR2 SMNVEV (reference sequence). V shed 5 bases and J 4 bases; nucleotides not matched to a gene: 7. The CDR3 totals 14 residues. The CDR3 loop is CASSPGQRSYGYTF. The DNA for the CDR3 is TGTGCCAGCAGTCCGGGACAGAGATCCTATGGCTACACCTTC.

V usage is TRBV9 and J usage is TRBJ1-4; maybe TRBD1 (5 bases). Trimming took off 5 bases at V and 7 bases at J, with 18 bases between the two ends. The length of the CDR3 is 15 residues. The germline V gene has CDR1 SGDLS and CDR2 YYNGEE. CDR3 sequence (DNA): TGTGCCAGCAGTGCGGGGGAGGCCCGCGGTGAAAAACTGTTTTTT. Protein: CASSAGEARGEKLFF.

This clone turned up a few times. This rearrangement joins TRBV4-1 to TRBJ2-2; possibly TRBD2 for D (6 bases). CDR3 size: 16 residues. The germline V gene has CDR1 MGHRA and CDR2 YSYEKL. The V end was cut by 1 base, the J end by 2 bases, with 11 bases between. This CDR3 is CASSQVAGTNTGELFF. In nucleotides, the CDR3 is TGCGCCAGCAGCCAAGTTGCTGGGACTAACACCGGGGAGCTGTTTTTT.

Here the CDR3 DNA reads TGTGCCAGCAGCTTAGCATTTTCAGGGTCTTCCTACGAGCAGTACTTC. This encodes CASSLAFSGSSYEQYF. J is TRBJ2-7 and V is TRBV11-2, with a tentative D call TRBD1 (5 bases). Trimming left V 1 base short and J 1 base short, with 14 bases between. This CDR3 contains 16 residues. Germline V gene sequence: CDR1 SGHAT, CDR2 FQNNGV.

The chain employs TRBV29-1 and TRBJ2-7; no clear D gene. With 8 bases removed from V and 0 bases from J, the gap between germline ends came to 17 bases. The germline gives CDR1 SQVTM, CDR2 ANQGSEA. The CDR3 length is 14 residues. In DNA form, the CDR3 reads TGCAGCCCGGGTTCCCGCCGAAGCTCCTACGAGCAGTACTTC. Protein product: CSPGSRRSSYEQYF.

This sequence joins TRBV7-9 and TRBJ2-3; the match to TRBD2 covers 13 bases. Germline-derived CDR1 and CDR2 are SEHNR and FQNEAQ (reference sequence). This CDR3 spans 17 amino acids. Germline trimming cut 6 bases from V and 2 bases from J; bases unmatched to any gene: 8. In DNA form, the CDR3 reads TGTGCCAGCAGTATGGGGACTAGCGGGGTTTCCACAGATACGCAGTATTTT. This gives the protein CASSMGTSGVSTDTQYF.

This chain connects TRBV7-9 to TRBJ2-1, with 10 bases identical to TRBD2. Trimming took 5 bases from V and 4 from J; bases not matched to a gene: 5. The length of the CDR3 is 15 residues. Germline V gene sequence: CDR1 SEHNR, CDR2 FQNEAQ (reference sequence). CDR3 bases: TGTGCCAGCAGCCCCCGAGCGGGAGGGTACAATGAGCAGTTCTTC. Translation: CASSPRAGGYNEQFF.

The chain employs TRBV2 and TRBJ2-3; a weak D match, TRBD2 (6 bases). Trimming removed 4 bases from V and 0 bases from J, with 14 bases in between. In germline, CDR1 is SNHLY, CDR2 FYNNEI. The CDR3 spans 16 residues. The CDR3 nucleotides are TGTGCCAGCAGTGGTCGGGGGAGGCCTAGCACAGATACGCAGTATTTT. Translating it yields CASSGRGRPSTDTQYF.

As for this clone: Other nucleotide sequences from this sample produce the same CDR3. The DNA of the CDR3 is TGCGCCAGCAGCCAAGATTTCTCGGATACGCAGTATTTT. Protein sequence: CASSQDFSDTQYF. The chain links TRBV4-1 to TRBJ2-3; D not certain. V was clipped by 0 bases and J by 6 bases, with 7 bases between them. The germline gives CDR1 MGHRA, CDR2 YSYEKL. This CDR3 has 13 residues.

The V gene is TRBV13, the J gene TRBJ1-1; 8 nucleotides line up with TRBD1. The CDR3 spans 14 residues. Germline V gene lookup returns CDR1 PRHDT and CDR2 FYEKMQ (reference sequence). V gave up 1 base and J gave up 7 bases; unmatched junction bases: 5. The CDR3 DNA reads TGTGCCAGCAGCTTAGCCGCAGGGGGCGGTGAAGCTTTCTTT. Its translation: CASSLAAGGGEAFF.

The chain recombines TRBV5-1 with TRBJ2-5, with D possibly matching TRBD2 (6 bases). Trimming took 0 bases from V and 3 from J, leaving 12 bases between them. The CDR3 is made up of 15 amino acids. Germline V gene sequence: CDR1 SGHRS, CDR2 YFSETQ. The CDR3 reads CASSLAIAVKETQYF. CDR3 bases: TGCGCCAGCAGCTTGGCTATAGCGGTGAAAGAGACCCAGTACTTC.

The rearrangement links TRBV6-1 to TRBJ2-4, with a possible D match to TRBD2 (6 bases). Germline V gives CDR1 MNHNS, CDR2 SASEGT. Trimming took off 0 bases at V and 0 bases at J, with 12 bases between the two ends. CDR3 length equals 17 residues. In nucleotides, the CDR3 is TGTGCCAGCAGTGAAGCGCTTAGCGGCCTAGCCAAAAACATTCAGTACTTC. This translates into CASSEALSGLAKNIQYF.

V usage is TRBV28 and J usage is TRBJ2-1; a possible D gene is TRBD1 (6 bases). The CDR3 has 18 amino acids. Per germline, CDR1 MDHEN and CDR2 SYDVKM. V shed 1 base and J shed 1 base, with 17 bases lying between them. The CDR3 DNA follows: TGTGCCAGCAGTTTATTCCCTCCGGGACACCTTTCCTACAATGAGCAGTTCTTC. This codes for CASSLFPPGHLSYNEQFF.

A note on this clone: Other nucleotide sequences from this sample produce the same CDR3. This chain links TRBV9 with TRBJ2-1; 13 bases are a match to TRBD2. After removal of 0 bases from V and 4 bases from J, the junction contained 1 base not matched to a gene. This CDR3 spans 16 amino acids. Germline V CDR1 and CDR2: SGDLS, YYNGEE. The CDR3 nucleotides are TGTGCCAGCAGCGTAGGGACTAGCGGGAGTTACAATGAGCAGTTCTTC. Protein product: CASSVGTSGSYNEQFF.

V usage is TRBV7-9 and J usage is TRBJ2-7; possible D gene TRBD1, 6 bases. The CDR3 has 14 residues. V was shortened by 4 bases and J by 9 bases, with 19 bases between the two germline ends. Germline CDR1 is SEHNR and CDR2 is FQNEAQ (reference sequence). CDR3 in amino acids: CASSSQNRVQRQYF. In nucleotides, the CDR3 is TGTGCCAGCAGCTCCCAAAACAGGGTTCAGCGGCAGTACTTC. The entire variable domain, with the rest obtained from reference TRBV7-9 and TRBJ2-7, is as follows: DTGVSQNPRHKITKRGQNVTFRCDPISEHNRLYWYRQTLGQGPEFLTYFQNEAQLEKSRLLSDRFSAERPKGSFSTLEIQRTEQGDSAMYLCASSSQNRVQRQYFGPGTRLTVT.

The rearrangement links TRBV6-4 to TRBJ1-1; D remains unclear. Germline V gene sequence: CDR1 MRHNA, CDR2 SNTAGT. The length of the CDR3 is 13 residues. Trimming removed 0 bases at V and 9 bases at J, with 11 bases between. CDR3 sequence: CASSDSRGRQAFF. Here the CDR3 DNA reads TGTGCCAGCAGTGACTCAAGAGGTCGGCAAGCTTTCTTT.

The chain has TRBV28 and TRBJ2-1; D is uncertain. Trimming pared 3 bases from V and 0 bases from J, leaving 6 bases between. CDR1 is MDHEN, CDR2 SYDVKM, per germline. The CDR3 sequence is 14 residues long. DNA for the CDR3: TGTGCCAGCAGTTTCCGAAGCTCCTACAATGAGCAGTTCTTC. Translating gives CASSFRSSYNEQFF.

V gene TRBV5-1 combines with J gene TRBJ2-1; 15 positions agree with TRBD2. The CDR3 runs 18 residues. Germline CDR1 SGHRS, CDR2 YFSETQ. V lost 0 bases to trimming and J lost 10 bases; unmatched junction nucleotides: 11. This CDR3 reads CASSLEGLAGGGPDEQFF. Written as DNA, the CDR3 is TGCGCCAGCAGCTTGGAGGGACTAGCGGGAGGCGGGCCGGACGAGCAGTTCTTC.

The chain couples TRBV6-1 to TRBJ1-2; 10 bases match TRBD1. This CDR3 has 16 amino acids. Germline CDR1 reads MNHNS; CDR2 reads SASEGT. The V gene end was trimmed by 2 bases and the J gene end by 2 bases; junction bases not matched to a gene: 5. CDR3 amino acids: CASSEPGQGGNYGYTF. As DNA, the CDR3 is TGTGCCAGCAGTGAACCCGGACAGGGGGGGAACTATGGCTACACCTTC.

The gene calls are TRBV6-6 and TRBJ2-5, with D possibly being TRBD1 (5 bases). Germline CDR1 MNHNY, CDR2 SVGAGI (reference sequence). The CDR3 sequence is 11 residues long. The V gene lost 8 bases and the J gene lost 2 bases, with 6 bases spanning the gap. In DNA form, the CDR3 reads TGTGCCAGCGACAGTCAAGAGACCCAGTACTTC. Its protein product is CASDSQETQYF.

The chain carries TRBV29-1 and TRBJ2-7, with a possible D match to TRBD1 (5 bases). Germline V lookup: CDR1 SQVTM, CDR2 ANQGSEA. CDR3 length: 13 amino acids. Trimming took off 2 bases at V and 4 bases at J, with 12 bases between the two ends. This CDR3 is CSVELRVGYEQYF. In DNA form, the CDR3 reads TGCAGCGTTGAACTCAGGGTTGGGTACGAGCAGTACTTC.

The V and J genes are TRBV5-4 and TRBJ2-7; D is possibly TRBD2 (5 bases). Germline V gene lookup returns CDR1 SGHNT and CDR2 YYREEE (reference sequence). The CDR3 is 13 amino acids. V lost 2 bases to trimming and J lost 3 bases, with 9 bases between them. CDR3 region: CASSFSGNYEQYF. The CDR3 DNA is TGTGCCAGCAGCTTCTCGGGGAACTACGAGCAGTACTTC.

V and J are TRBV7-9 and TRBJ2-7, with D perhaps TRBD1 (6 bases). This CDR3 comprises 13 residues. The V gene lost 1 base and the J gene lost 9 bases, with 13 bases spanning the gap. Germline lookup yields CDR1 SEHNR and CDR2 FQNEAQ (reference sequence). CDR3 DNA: TGTGCCAGCAGCTTAGAGAACAGGGACCCGCAGTACTTC. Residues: CASSLENRDPQYF. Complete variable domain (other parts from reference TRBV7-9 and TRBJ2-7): DTGVSQNPRHKITKRGQNVTFRCDPISEHNRLYWYRQTLGQGPEFLTYFQNEAQLEKSRLLSDRFSAERPKGSFSTLEIQRTEQGDSAMYLCASSLENRDPQYFGPGTRLTVT.

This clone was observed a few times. DNA of the CDR3: TGTGCCACCAGCAGAGGGTATTCCACTGAAGCTTTCTTT. It codes for CATSRGYSTEAFF. The J gene is TRBJ1-1, the V gene TRBV15, with unresolved D. The V gene's germline CDR1 is LNHNV and CDR2 YYDKDF (reference sequence). This CDR3 contains 13 residues. The V end lost 1 base, the J end lost 4 bases, and 7 bases lay between the germline ends.

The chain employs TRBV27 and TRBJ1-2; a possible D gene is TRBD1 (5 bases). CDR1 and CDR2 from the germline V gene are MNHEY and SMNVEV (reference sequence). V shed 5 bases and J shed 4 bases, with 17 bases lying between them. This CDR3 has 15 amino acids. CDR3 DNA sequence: TGTGCCAGCAGTGGGTCCCTCGGGGGGGTCTATGGCTACACCTTC. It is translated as CASSGSLGGVYGYTF.

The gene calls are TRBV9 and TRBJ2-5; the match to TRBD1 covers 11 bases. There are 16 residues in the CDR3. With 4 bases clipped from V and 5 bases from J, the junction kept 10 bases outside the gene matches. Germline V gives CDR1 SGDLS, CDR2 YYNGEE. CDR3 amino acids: CASSPRTGGNGETQYF. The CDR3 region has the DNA TGTGCCAGCAGCCCCCGGACAGGGGGCAATGGGGAGACCCAGTACTTC.